The T cell receptor beta chain under discussion was sequenced for a study of OX40 agonist ivuxolimab in advanced cancers. Notes on the study in general: There was clonal expansion of CD4+ and CD8+ blood T cells by week 6 at 0.1 to 3.0 mg/kg. Undetermined was the antigen specificity of the expanded peripheral T cells.

V lost 0 bases, J lost 5 bases, and 10 bases lay in between. This CDR3 comprises 13 residues. The germline CDR1 and CDR2 sequences are SQVTM and ANQGSEA. This clone has just one count. What it binds is unknown. Measured with immunoSEQ multiplex PCR; TCRdb has only the in-frame clones, and not every one. The table lists about 80,000 clones, around 85% of them singletons. Excluded were patients having autoimmune disease history or systemic immunosuppression. The chain uses TRBV29-1 and TRBJ1-1, with D maybe TRBD1 (6 bases). The sample here was CD4+ or CD8+ T cells sorted from blood, taken in a trial of the OX40 agonist ivuxolimab. The origin of this receptor is an adult with an advanced solid tumor such as melanoma, head and neck, liver or kidney cancer. For the CDR3, the DNA is TGCAGCGTTGAAGATTTAGGGGGGACTGAAGCTTTCTTT. Translating it yields CSVEDLGGTEAFF.